The 27 T cell receptor beta chains below all came from one sample that was sequenced in a study of shared clonotypes between healthy human individuals. Clones were read by immunoSEQ multiplex PCR, and TCRdb kept only the in-frame ones, dropping some. This table holds around 500,000 clones, about 85% found once. Sequencing input: PBMCs. The source of these receptors is a woman aged 40 to 50 in good health. Some clones in this sample may be carry-over from other donors' samples.

The rearrangement uses TRBV30 and TRBJ2-1; D perhaps matches TRBD2 (5 bases). Trimming cost V 3 bases and J 8 bases, with 11 bases left between them. The CDR3 length is 12 residues. Germline assignment: CDR1 GTSNPN and CDR2 SVGIG (reference sequence). This chain's CDR3 is CAWSPLRDEQFF. DNA for the CDR3: TGTGCCTGGAGCCCCTTGAGGGATGAGCAGTTCTTC.

The chain joins TRBV4-2 to TRBJ2-5; 13 bases agree with TRBD2. V lost 3 bases to trimming and J lost 5 bases; unmatched junction nucleotides: 9. CDR1 is LGHNA, CDR2 YNFKEQ, per germline. The CDR3 totals 17 residues. The CDR3 DNA reads as TGTGCCAGCAGCCAGCCCGGACTAGCGGGAGTGGGGGAGACCCAGTACTTC. Translated, it gives CASSQPGLAGVGETQYF.

This clone was picked up a small number of times. With a far larger clone one base away, a read error is the likely cause. V and J are TRBV4-3 and TRBJ2-6; D gene unclear. The CDR3 is made up of 16 amino acids. The V and J ends lost 0 bases and 0 bases respectively, with 6 bases between them. Looked up from germline, CDR1 is LGHNA and CDR2 is YSLEER. CDR3 nucleotides: TGCGCCAGCAGCCAAGAAATGGGCTCTGGGGCCAACGTCCTGACTTTC. Its protein product is CASSQEMGSGANVLTF.

V is TRBV29-1 and J is TRBJ1-4; 7 bases match TRBD1. The CDR3 runs to 14 residues. Germline V lookup: CDR1 SQVTM, CDR2 ANQGSEA. The J segment lost 2 bases and the V segment lost 4 bases, leaving 4 bases of the junction unmatched. CDR3 sequence reads: CSVADRVTNEKLFF. The CDR3 DNA is TGCAGCGTTGCTGACAGGGTTACTAATGAAAAACTGTTTTTT.

The V call is TRBV7-3, the J call TRBJ2-5, with 9 bases identical to TRBD1. The ends lost 4 bases at V and 4 bases at J; junction bases unmatched: 7. Looked up from germline, CDR1 is SGHTA and CDR2 is FQGTGA. This CDR3 has 15 residues. CDR3 sequence reads: CASSSHRGLGETQYF. The CDR3 region has the DNA TGTGCCAGCAGCTCCCACAGGGGGCTAGGAGAGACCCAGTACTTC.

The V and J genes are TRBV28 and TRBJ1-5; possibly TRBD1 for D (6 bases). The ends were cut back, 3 bases at V and 8 bases at J, with 20 bases in the middle. Per germline, CDR1 MDHEN and CDR2 SYDVKM. The CDR3 has 16 residues. The CDR3: CASSFPGGGSQKPQHF. The CDR3 region has the DNA TGTGCCAGCAGTTTCCCCGGGGGGGGCAGCCAGAAGCCCCAGCATTTT.

Regarding this clone: This is likely an artifact of a read error, given a far larger clone one base away. The chain is built from TRBV25-1 and TRBJ2-7, with TRBD1 identical over 9 bases. The germline gives CDR1 MGHDK, CDR2 SYGVNS. CDR3 size: 15 residues. J was trimmed by 3 bases and V by 3 bases; bases with no gene match: 6. In DNA, the CDR3 is TGTGCCAGCAGTGAGTTCGGGACAGGGAGCTACGAGCAGTACTTC. Translation gives CASSEFGTGSYEQYF.

Notes on this clone: With a far larger clone one base away, a read error is the likely cause. J is TRBJ1-1 and V is TRBV6-1; the match to TRBD1 covers 7 bases. The CDR3 is 13 residues long. Germline V gene sequence: CDR1 MNHNS, CDR2 SASEGT. The CDR3, as DNA: TGTGCCAGCAGCGACAGGGAGAACACTGAAGTTTTCTTT. Its translation: CASSDRENTEVFF.

The chain recombines TRBV2 with TRBJ2-7, with TRBD1 as a possible D gene (6 bases). The germline V gene has CDR1 SNHLY and CDR2 FYNNEI. Deletions cut 4 bases from V and 6 bases from J, with 13 bases between. This CDR3 is 13 amino acids long. The CDR3 nucleotides are TGTGCCAGCAGTGTACAGAGCAGGGGCGAGCAGTACTTC. Translating it yields CASSVQSRGEQYF.

This clone was seen repeatedly, ten times or more. Other nucleotide sequences from this sample produce the same CDR3. The chain joins TRBV7-3 to TRBJ2-3; tentative D call: TRBD2 (5 bases). The CDR3 totals 16 residues. With 2 bases removed from V and 2 bases from J, the gap between germline ends came to 14 bases. CDR1 is SGHTA, CDR2 FQGTGA, per germline. The CDR3 DNA follows: TGTGCCAGCAGCTTATACGGAGGCGCCTCCACAGATACGCAGTATTTT. Amino acids: CASSLYGGASTDTQYF.

CDR3 DNA: TGTGCCAGCAGCCAGTCCGCAGGAAACACCATATATTTT. This encodes CASSQSAGNTIYF. V is TRBV7-9 and J is TRBJ1-3; D is unclear. There are 13 residues in the CDR3. V was cut by 5 bases and J by 4 bases, with 9 bases left in between. Germline V gene lookup returns CDR1 SEHNR and CDR2 FQNEAQ (reference sequence).

This clone was observed once. A far more abundant clone sits one base away, making this likely a read error. For the CDR3, the DNA is TGTGCCACCAGCAGAGACGCGGGATTCTGGGAGACCCAGTACTTC. It is translated as CATSRDAGFWETQYF. V gene TRBV15 combines with J gene TRBJ2-5, with a weak D call TRBD2 (6 bases). Trimming pared 0 bases from V and 5 bases from J, leaving 13 bases between. This CDR3 is built from 15 residues. The V gene's germline CDR1 is LNHNV and CDR2 YYDKDF (reference sequence).

The chain uses TRBV4-3 and TRBJ1-2; no definite D call. The V end was cut by 1 base, the J end by 3 bases, with 12 bases between. Germline V gene lookup returns CDR1 LGHNA and CDR2 YSLEER. The CDR3 spans 15 residues. Written as DNA, the CDR3 is TGCGCCAGCAGCCAAGGTCTAGGGTTTGACTATGGCTACACCTTC. It specifies CASSQGLGFDYGYTF.

The sample holds a few counts of this clone. The chain couples TRBV27 to TRBJ2-4; no definite D call. CDR3 length: 17 amino acids. The germline gives CDR1 MNHEY, CDR2 SMNVEV (reference sequence). The V end was cut by 4 bases, the J end by 4 bases, with 20 bases between. The CDR3: CASSSAPGSRIKNIQYF. The CDR3 DNA reads as TGTGCCAGCAGTTCAGCCCCCGGGTCCAGAATTAAAAACATTCAGTACTTC.

V and J are TRBV19 and TRBJ2-2; 10 bases align to TRBD2. Germline V gene data show CDR1 as LNHDA and CDR2 as SQIVND (reference sequence). There are 16 residues in the CDR3. Trimming at V came to 7 bases and at J to 4 bases, leaving 9 bases not matched to a gene. CDR3 DNA: TGTGCCAGTAATCCCATAGCGGGAGGTGGCACCGGGGAGCTGTTTTTT. This gives the protein CASNPIAGGGTGELFF.

The rearrangement uses TRBV7-8 and TRBJ2-7; D is unresolved. CDR3 size: 15 residues. Per the germline V gene, CDR1 is SGHVS and CDR2 is FQNEAQ. Deletions cut 5 bases from V and 0 bases from J, with 14 bases between. CDR3 in DNA: TGTGCCAGCAGCCTACACCGCCGGACCTCCTACGAGCAGTACTTC. It codes for CASSLHRRTSYEQYF. The whole variable domain, remainder taken from reference TRBV7-8 and TRBJ2-7, is GAGVSQSPRYKVAKRGQDVALRCDPISGHVSLFWYQQALGQGPEFLTYFQNEAQLDKSGLPSDRFFAERPEGSVSTLKIQRTQQEDSAVYLCASSLHRRTSYEQYFGPGTRLTVT.

This sequence joins TRBV6-6 and TRBJ1-1; unclear D gene. CDR3 length equals 16 residues. Germline values: CDR1 MNHNY, CDR2 SVGAGI (reference sequence). Trimming shortened V by 2 bases and J by 3 bases, and 16 bases separated the two germline ends. The DNA of the CDR3 is TGTGCCAGCAGTTACCCAAGGGAGGGTGCTGACACTGAAGCTTTCTTT. This encodes CASSYPREGADTEAFF.

This clone was observed many times. The rearrangement links TRBV15 to TRBJ1-2, with a weak D call TRBD1 (6 bases). Germline V gene data show CDR1 as LNHNV and CDR2 as YYDKDF (reference sequence). V lost 0 bases and J 6 bases, leaving 14 bases between the germline ends. This CDR3 comprises 15 residues. As DNA, the CDR3 is TGTGCCACCAGCAGAGATAACGGGGGGGCAGATGGCTACACCTTC. Residues: CATSRDNGGADGYTF.

The V call is TRBV11-2, the J call TRBJ1-4; D is unclear. The germline V gene encodes CDR1 SGHAT and CDR2 FQNNGV. There are 14 residues in the CDR3. V was trimmed by 1 base and J by 15 bases, leaving 18 bases between them. In DNA, the CDR3 is TGTGCCAGCAGCTTAGGTCCCCTCGAGGATATAGTGTTTTTT. Translated: CASSLGPLEDIVFF.

The chain recombines TRBV13 with TRBJ2-1; 10 positions match TRBD1. V dropped 0 bases and J dropped 7; count of bases not matched to a gene: 9. The CDR3 loop spans 17 amino acids. Germline V gene data show CDR1 as PRHDT and CDR2 as FYEKMQ (reference sequence). The CDR3 spells CASSLGRGQGRGNEQFF. CDR3 DNA: TGTGCCAGCAGCTTAGGCCGGGGACAGGGGCGAGGAAATGAGCAGTTCTTC.

V usage is TRBV7-9 and J usage is TRBJ1-1; D is uncertain. This CDR3 is 13 amino acids long. Germline CDR1 and CDR2: SEHNR and FQNEAQ (reference sequence). V was trimmed by 2 bases and J by 3 bases, leaving 7 bases between them. CDR3 residues: CASSLNTYTEAFF. The CDR3 nucleotides read TGTGCCAGCAGCTTAAACACGTACACTGAAGCTTTCTTT.

The rearrangement uses TRBV13 and TRBJ2-3; D remains unclear. CDR1 and CDR2 from the germline V gene are PRHDT and FYEKMQ (reference sequence). V dropped 7 bases and J dropped 1 base, with 9 bases sitting between them. The CDR3 contains 13 residues. CDR3 DNA sequence: TGTGCCAGCACCGAGGTCGGCACAGATACGCAGTATTTT. It encodes CASTEVGTDTQYF.

V is TRBV2 and J is TRBJ1-2; D gene ambiguous. CDR1 and CDR2 (germline): SNHLY, FYNNEI. The CDR3 loop spans 14 amino acids. The V end lost 5 bases, the J end lost 4 bases, and 14 bases lay between the germline ends. The CDR3 nucleotides read TGTGCCAGCAGTCCGTCTTCGGAGTTCTATGGCTACACCTTC. Amino acids: CASSPSSEFYGYTF.

This clone was observed a few times. This sequence joins TRBV20-1 and TRBJ2-1, with D unclear. The CDR3 loop spans 11 amino acids. The V gene's germline CDR1 is DFQATT and CDR2 SNEGSKA (reference sequence). Trimming took off 2 bases at V and 5 bases at J, with 4 bases between the two ends. This chain's CDR3 is CSARPHNEQFF. The CDR3 DNA is TGCAGTGCTAGACCCCACAATGAGCAGTTCTTC.

The chain has TRBV29-1 and TRBJ1-1, with 12 nucleotides matching TRBD1. Looked up from germline, CDR1 is SQVTM and CDR2 is ANQGSEA. This CDR3 is 13 amino acids long. With 4 bases clipped from V and 8 bases from J, the junction kept 5 bases outside the gene matches. In nucleotides, the CDR3 is TGCAGCGTTGTACCGGGACAGGGGGCCGAAGCTTTCTTT. Translation: CSVVPGQGAEAFF.

On this clone: A read error likely explains this, since a far larger clone differs by one base. Other DNA sequences in this sample translate to the same CDR3. CDR3 sequence (DNA): TGTGCCAGCAGTTTGCTAGAGACCCAGTACTTC. As protein: CASSLLETQYF. The chain couples TRBV28 to TRBJ2-5; D gene unclear. Germline V gives CDR1 MDHEN, CDR2 SYDVKM. The germline V and J ends were trimmed by 3 bases and 4 bases, with 3 bases remaining between them. This CDR3 contains 11 residues.

The chain couples TRBV4-3 to TRBJ2-7; 9 bases fit TRBD2. Germline V gives CDR1 LGHNA, CDR2 YSLEER. V shed 1 base, J shed 2 bases, and the junction held 3 bases outside the gene matches. This CDR3 region has 15 residues. The CDR3 DNA reads as TGCGCCAGCAGCCAAGGAGCGGGGGGTGCCTACGAGCAGTACTTC. It is translated as CASSQGAGGAYEQYF.